This TCR beta chain was found in a study of cytomegalovirus exposure and HLA in healthy donors. PCR involved 60 Vbeta and 13 Jbeta primers. Method: immunoSEQ multiplex PCR; TCRdb's copy keeps in-frame clones and lacks some. Here the sample table reports roughly 39,000 clones. V was pared by 5 bases and J by 7 bases, with 21 bases between. The germline gives CDR1 SQVTM, CDR2 ANQGSEA. The CDR3 is 14 residues long. Whole-study findings and limits: The presence/absence work took it that sequencing depth was about the same across donors. In a later analysis, a missense DCLRE1C variant was linked to TCR beta V- and J-gene trimming. An Asian-associated ancestry cluster reportedly showed fewer N-insertions than the approximately 700-donor mean in a later analysis. Available immune exposure information was restricted to CMV serostatus only.

Turning to this clone: Its antigen is currently unknown.

V is TRBV29-1 and J is TRBJ2-7; tentatively, D is TRBD1 (6 bases). The sample consisted of PBMCs. This sequence originates from a man aged 25-40 years in good health and CMV-seronegative. DNA for the CDR3: TGCAGCGTTCGCTGGGGGCAGGAGGAGGAAGAGCAGTACTTC. This gives the protein CSVRWGQEEEEQYF.